The T cell receptor (beta chain) under discussion was sequenced for a study of T-cell memory formation after mild COVID-19. Per germline, CDR1 SGHRS and CDR2 YFSETQ. The CDR3 is 14 amino acids. A word on this clonotype: One end of the junction does not line up with germline, which may come from a read error.

MiXCR, run by TCRdb on the 5' RACE reads, gives a single entry per CDR3 protein. The data hold roughly 200,000 distinct CDR3 sequences, with 16% observed a single time. The V gene is TRBV5-1, the J gene TRBJ1-2, with D unresolved. The sample taken for sequencing was PBMCs or a T cell subset sorted from them (not recorded which). This sequence originates from an adult woman who had mild COVID-19 (a few samples of this study predate the infection). Cell type and time point are not known. Here the CDR3 reads CARSLGGIGNGYTF. In DNA form, the CDR3 reads TGCGCCAGAAGCTTGGGAGGAATCGGGAATGGCTACACCTTC.